The next 21 T cell receptor beta chains were all read from a single sample in a study of T cell changes during pregnancy in multiple sclerosis. Produced via immunoSEQ multiplex PCR; TCRdb's table is partial and in-frame only. The sample shows fewer than 60,000 clones, about 90% of them seen only once. The starting material was peripheral blood, obtained after pregnancy. These receptors came from a female donor in good health, enrolled as a control in a pregnancy study.

The chain carries TRBV28 and TRBJ1-5, with D possibly being TRBD1 (5 bases). The germline V and J ends were trimmed by 10 bases and 6 bases, with 19 bases remaining between them. The CDR3 has 14 residues. Germline V gives CDR1 MDHEN, CDR2 SYDVKM. CDR3 DNA sequence: TGTGCCATCCGGGGGTACCCAGGAAGTCAGCCCCAGCATTTT. Translated, it gives CAIRGYPGSQPQHF.

This clone showed up just a few times. This chain connects TRBV6-6 to TRBJ2-2; D unclear. CDR3 length: 14 amino acids. Germline CDR1 and CDR2: MNHNY and SVGAGI (reference sequence). V was clipped by 2 bases and J by 1 base, with 5 bases between them. CDR3 coding DNA: TGTGCCAGCAGTTACGCGCAGAACACCGGGGAGCTGTTTTTT. Amino acid sequence: CASSYAQNTGELFF.

V usage is TRBV4-1 and J usage is TRBJ2-4, with 7 bases aligning to TRBD1. The CDR3 totals 16 residues. Trimming cost V 2 bases and J 1 base; bases outside gene matches: 5. The germline gives CDR1 MGHRA, CDR2 YSYEKL. The CDR3 region is CASSQPKQGAKNIQYF. CDR3 bases: TGCGCCAGCAGCCAACCTAAACAGGGGGCCAAAAACATTCAGTACTTC.

V and J are TRBV5-1 and TRBJ1-2, with D tentatively TRBD1 (5 bases). V lost 2 bases and J 2 bases, leaving 10 bases between the germline ends. From germline, CDR1 is SGHRS and CDR2 YFSETQ. This CDR3 region has 14 residues. The CDR3 spells CASSLIQGNYGYTF. The CDR3 DNA sequence: TGCGCCAGCAGCTTAATTCAGGGAAACTATGGCTACACCTTC.

The CDR3 DNA reads TGTGCCAGCAGCATCACGAGCGGGAATAATTCACCCCTCCACTTT. This sequence encodes CASSITSGNNSPLHF. The chain couples TRBV21-1 to TRBJ1-6. TRBV21-1 counts as a pseudogene. The CDR3 runs to 15 residues.

The chain recombines TRBV9 with TRBJ2-1; TRBD2 matches 9 bases. There are 16 residues in the CDR3. Losses at the gene ends were 4 bases for V and 7 bases for J; bases not matched to a gene: 12. From germline, CDR1 is SGDLS and CDR2 YYNGEE. The CDR3, as DNA: TGTGCCAGCAGCCCCCGGCTGGCGGGAGGGCCTAATGAGCAGTTCTTC. Translation gives CASSPRLAGGPNEQFF.

The rearrangement joins TRBV6-1 to TRBJ2-5; 8 bases line up with TRBD1. Per germline, CDR1 MNHNS and CDR2 SASEGT. The CDR3 is 15 residues long. Germline trimming cut 4 bases from V and 6 bases from J; bases unmatched to any gene: 10. In DNA, the CDR3 is TGTGCCAGCAGTGCGGGACAGGAAGGCGGAAAGACCCAGTACTTC. Translated: CASSAGQEGGKTQYF.

The chain has TRBV10-2 and TRBJ1-2, with TRBD1 identical over 10 bases. The CDR3 has 12 amino acids. With V trimmed by 7 bases and J by 8 bases, 4 bases remained unmatched. Germline loops: CDR1 WSHSY, CDR2 SAAADI. CDR3 nucleotides: TGCGCCAGCAAGGGACAGGGGAAGGGCTACACCTTC. This encodes CASKGQGKGYTF.

This clone turned up a few times. The V gene is TRBV7-9, the J gene TRBJ1-1, with TRBD1 as a possible D gene (6 bases). Germline-derived CDR1 and CDR2 are SEHNR and FQNEAQ (reference sequence). The CDR3 has 12 residues. Trimming cost V 5 bases and J 6 bases, with 10 bases left between them. The CDR3 loop reads CASSQGPSEAFF. The CDR3 nucleotides are TGTGCCAGCAGCCAGGGGCCATCTGAAGCTTTCTTT.

The chain couples TRBV9 to TRBJ2-3; 7 nucleotides match TRBD1. V was clipped by 2 bases and J by 0 bases; unmatched bases: 12. The CDR3 has 18 residues. The germline V gene encodes CDR1 SGDLS and CDR2 YYNGEE. CDR3 DNA: TGTGCCAGCAGCGTTGAAACCTCGACAGGGTATAGCACAGATACGCAGTATTTT. This encodes CASSVETSTGYSTDTQYF.

Of note for this clone: The junction differs from germline at one of its ends, possibly a read error. The chain uses TRBV7-2 and TRBJ1-2; TRBD1 aligns across 7 bases. Looked up from germline, CDR1 is SGHTA and CDR2 is FQGNSA. The CDR3 sequence is 16 residues long. CDR3: CASTLGRGRANYGYTF. The CDR3 nucleotides are TGTGCCAGCACCTTAGGCAGGGGGAGAGCTAACTATGGCTACACCTTC.

V is TRBV7-9 and J is TRBJ2-7; tentative D call: TRBD1 (6 bases). Trimming stripped 3 bases from V and 2 bases from J, with 14 bases between. CDR1 is SEHNR and CDR2 is FQNEAQ in the germline V gene (reference sequence). This CDR3 has 15 amino acids. CDR3 bases: TGTGCCAGCAGCTTCGTTTGGGACACAGCCTACGAGCAGTACTTC. Translating gives CASSFVWDTAYEQYF.

V and J are TRBV19 and TRBJ1-1; TRBD1 matches 8 bases. The CDR3 has 15 amino acids. Germline V gene data show CDR1 as LNHDA and CDR2 as SQIVND (reference sequence). V gave up 2 bases and J gave up 4 bases; unmatched junction bases: 6. The chain's CDR3 is CASSISGQGGTEAFF. The CDR3 region has the DNA TGTGCCAGTAGTATAAGCGGACAGGGAGGCACTGAAGCTTTCTTT.

This rearrangement joins TRBV10-3 to TRBJ2-6; tentative D call: TRBD2 (6 bases). V was trimmed by 3 bases and J by 0 bases, leaving 9 bases between them. From germline, CDR1 is ENHRY and CDR2 SYGVKD. The CDR3 runs 16 residues. This CDR3 is CAISDSGPSGANVLTF. As DNA, the CDR3 is TGTGCCATCAGTGATAGCGGCCCCTCTGGGGCCAACGTCCTGACTTTC.

This clone was counted a single time. The chain links TRBV27 to TRBJ1-6; TRBD1 matches 7 bases. In germline, CDR1 is MNHEY, CDR2 SMNVEV (reference sequence). V lost 1 base and J lost 9; bases outside the gene matches: 12. The CDR3 runs 17 residues. CDR3 DNA sequence: TGTGCCAGCAGTTTATGGGCGTCCGGGACAGCCCTTTCACCCCTCCACTTT. Protein: CASSLWASGTALSPLHF.

The rearrangement uses TRBV10-2 and TRBJ2-7; the match to TRBD1 covers 9 bases. V trimming: 7 bases; J trimming: 9 bases; junction bases outside the gene matches: 16. Germline CDR1 reads WSHSY; CDR2 reads SAAADI. CDR3 length: 15 amino acids. The CDR3, as DNA: TGCGCCAGCATGGGACAGGGCGACGAGAGGTTTCGGCAGTACTTC. It is translated as CASMGQGDERFRQYF.

The chain joins TRBV7-8 to TRBJ2-7, with 9 bases aligning to TRBD1. CDR3 length: 14 amino acids. V gave up 5 bases and J gave up 6 bases; unmatched junction bases: 8. Germline V lookup: CDR1 SGHVS, CDR2 FQNEAQ. The CDR3 protein is CASSPGTGRGEQYF. Written as DNA, the CDR3 is TGTGCCAGCAGCCCCGGGACAGGGAGAGGCGAGCAGTACTTC.

The rearrangement joins TRBV5-1 to TRBJ2-3; a possible D gene is TRBD2 (5 bases). V shed 0 bases and J shed 2 bases, with 10 bases lying between them. CDR1 SGHRS and CDR2 YFSETQ come from the germline V gene. This CDR3 region has 15 residues. CDR3 region: CASSLAPGLTDTQYF. Written as DNA, the CDR3 is TGCGCCAGCAGCTTGGCTCCCGGACTCACAGATACGCAGTATTTT. Looking up the rest from reference TRBV5-1 and TRBJ2-3 gives the full variable domain: KAGVTQTPRYLIKTRGQQVTLSCSPISGHRSVSWYQQTPGQGLQFLFEYFSETQRNKGNFPGRFSGRQFSNSRSEMNVSTLELGDSALYLCASSLAPGLTDTQYFGPGTRLTVL.

The V call is TRBV4-3, the J call TRBJ2-3, with 9 bases fitting TRBD2. Trimming at V came to 0 bases and at J to 1 base, leaving 2 bases not matched to a gene. The CDR3 totals 16 residues. Looked up from germline, CDR1 is LGHNA and CDR2 is YSLEER. The CDR3 here is CASSQDAGGGTDTQYF. In DNA, the CDR3 is TGCGCCAGCAGCCAAGATGCGGGGGGGGGCACAGATACGCAGTATTTT.

This clone came up once. The V and J genes are TRBV19 and TRBJ1-1; perhaps TRBD1 as D (5 bases). CDR1 and CDR2 from the germline V gene are LNHDA and SQIVND (reference sequence). V lost 9 bases and J 4 bases, leaving 24 bases between the germline ends. This CDR3 comprises 16 residues. CDR3: CASCPGVPLGSTEAFF. CDR3 in DNA: TGTGCCAGCTGCCCGGGGGTCCCCTTGGGGAGCACTGAAGCTTTCTTT.

This rearrangement joins TRBV6-1 to TRBJ2-7; no reliable D call. Trimming removed 6 bases from V and 6 bases from J, with 18 bases in between. Germline V gives CDR1 MNHNS, CDR2 SASEGT. This CDR3 region has 14 residues. Here the CDR3 reads CASREQTHGFEQYF. CDR3 bases: TGTGCCAGCAGGGAGCAGACTCATGGTTTCGAGCAGTACTTC.